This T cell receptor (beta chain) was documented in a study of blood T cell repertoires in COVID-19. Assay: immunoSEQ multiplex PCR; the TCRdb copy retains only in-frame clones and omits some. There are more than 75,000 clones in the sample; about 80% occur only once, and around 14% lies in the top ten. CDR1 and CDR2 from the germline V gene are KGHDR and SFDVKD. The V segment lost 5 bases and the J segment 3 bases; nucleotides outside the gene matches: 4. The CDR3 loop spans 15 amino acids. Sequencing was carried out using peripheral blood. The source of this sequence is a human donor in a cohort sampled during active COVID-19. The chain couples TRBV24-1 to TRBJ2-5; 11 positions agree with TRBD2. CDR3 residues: CATSVGLAAKETQYF. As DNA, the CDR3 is TGTGCCACCAGTGTGGGACTAGCGGCCAAAGAGACCCAGTACTTC.